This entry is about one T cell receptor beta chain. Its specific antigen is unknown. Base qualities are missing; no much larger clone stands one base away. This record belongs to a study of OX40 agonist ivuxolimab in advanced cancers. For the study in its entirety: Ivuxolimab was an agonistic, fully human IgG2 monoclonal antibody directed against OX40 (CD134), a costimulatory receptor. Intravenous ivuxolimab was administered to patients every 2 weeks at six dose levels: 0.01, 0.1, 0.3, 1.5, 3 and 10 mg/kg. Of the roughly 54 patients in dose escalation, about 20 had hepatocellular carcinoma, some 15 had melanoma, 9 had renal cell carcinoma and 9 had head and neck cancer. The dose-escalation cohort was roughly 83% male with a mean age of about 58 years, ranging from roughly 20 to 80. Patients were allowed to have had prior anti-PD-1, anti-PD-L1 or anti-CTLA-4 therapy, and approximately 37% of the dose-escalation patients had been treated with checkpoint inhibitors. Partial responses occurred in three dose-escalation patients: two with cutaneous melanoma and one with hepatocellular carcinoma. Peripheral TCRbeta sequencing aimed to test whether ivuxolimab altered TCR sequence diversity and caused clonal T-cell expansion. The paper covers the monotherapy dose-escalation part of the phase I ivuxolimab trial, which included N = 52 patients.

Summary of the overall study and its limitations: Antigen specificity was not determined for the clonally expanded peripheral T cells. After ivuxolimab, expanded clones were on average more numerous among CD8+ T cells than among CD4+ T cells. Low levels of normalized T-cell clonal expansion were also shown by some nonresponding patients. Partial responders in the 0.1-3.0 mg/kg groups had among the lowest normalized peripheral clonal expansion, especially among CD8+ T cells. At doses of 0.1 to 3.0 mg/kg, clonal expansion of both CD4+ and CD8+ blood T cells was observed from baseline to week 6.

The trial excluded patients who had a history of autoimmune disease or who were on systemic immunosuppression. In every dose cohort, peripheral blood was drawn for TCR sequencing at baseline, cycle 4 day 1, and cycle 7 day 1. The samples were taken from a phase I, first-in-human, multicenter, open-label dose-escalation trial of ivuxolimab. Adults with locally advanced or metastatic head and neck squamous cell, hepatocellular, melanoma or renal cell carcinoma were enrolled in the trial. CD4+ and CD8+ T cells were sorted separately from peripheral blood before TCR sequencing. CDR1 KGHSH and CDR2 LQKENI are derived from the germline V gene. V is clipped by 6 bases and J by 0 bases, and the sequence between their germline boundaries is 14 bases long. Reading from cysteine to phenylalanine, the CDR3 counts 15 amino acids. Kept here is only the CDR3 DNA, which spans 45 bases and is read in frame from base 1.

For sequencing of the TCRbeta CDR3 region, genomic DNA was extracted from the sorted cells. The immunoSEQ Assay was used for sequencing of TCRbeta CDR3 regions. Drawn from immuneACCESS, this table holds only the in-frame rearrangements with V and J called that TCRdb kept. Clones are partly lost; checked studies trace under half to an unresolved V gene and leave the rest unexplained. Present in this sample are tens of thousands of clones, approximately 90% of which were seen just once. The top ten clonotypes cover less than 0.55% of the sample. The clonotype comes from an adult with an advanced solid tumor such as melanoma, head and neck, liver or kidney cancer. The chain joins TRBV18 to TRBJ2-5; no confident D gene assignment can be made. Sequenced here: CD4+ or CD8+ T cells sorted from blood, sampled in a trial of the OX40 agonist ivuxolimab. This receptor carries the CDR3 CASSRAVAYQETQYF. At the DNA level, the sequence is TGTGCCAGCTCTCGGGCTGTGGCATACCAAGAGACCCAGTACTTC.